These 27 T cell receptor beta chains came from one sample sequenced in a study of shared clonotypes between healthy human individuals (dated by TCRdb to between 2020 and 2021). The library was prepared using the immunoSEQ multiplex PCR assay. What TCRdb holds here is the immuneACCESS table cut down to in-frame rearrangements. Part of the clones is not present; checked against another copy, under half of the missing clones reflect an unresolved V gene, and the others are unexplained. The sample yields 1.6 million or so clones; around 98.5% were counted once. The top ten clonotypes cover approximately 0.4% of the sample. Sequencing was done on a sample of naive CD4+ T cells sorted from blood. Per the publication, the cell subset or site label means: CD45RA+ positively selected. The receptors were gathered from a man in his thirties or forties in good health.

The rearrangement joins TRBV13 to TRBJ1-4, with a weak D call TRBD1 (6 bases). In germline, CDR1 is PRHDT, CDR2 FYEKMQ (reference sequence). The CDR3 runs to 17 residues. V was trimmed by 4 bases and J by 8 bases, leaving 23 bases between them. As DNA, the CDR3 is TGTGCCAGCAGCTCAGGGCCTGGGGCAGGGGCTCCGGAAAAACTGTTTTTT. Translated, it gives CASSSGPGAGAPEKLFF.

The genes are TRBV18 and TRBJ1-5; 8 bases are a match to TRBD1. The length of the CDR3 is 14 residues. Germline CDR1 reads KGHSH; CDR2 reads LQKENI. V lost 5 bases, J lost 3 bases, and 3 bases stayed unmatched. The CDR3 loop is CASSSGQVNQPQHF. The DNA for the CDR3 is TGTGCCAGCTCATCGGGACAGGTCAATCAGCCCCAGCATTTT.

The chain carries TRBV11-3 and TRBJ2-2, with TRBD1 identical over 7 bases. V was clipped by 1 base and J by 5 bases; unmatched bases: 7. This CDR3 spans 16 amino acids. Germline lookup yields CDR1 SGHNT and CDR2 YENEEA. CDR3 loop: CASSLVLGGSTGELFF. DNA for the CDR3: TGTGCCAGCAGCTTAGTTCTAGGGGGCTCGACCGGGGAGCTGTTTTTT.

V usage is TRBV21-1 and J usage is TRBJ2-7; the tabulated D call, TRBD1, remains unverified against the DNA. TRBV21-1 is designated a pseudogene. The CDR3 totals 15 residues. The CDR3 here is CASSKQIQGTHEQYF. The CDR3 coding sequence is TGTGCCAGCAGCAAACAAATACAGGGTACCCACGAGCAGTACTTC.

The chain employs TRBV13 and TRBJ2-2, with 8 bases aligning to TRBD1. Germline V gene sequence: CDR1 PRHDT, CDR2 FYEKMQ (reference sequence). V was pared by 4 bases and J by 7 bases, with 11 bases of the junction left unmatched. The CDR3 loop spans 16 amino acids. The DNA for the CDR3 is TGTGCCAGCAGCTCACCCGGGACAGGCCCCCACGGGGAGCTGTTTTTT. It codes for CASSSPGTGPHGELFF. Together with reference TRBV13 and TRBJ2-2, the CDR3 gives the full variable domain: AAGVIQSPRHLIKEKRETATLKCYPIPRHDTVYWYQQGPGQDPQFLISFYEKMQSDKGSIPDRFSAQQFSDYHSELNMSSLELGDSALYFCASSSPGTGPHGELFFGEGSRLTVL.

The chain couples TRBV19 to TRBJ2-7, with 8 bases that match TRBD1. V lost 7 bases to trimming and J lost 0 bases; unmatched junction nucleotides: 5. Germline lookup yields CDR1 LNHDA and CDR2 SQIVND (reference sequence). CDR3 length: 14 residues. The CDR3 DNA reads TGTGCCAGTAAGAGGACAGGGCCCTCCTACGAGCAGTACTTC. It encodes CASKRTGPSYEQYF.

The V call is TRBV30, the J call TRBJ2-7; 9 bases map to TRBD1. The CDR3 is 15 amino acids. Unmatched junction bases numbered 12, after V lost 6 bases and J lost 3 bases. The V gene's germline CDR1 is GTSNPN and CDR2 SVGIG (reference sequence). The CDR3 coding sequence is TGTGCCTGCCCTTCCGGGACAGGGACCCTCTACGAGCAGTACTTC. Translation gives CACPSGTGTLYEQYF.

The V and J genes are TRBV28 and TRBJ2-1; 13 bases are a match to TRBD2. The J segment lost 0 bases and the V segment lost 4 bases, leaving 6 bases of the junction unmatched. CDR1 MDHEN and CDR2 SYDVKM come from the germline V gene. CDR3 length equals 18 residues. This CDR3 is CASSSLAGGGSSYNEQFF. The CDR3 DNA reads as TGTGCCAGCAGTTCACTAGCGGGAGGGGGTAGCTCCTACAATGAGCAGTTCTTC.

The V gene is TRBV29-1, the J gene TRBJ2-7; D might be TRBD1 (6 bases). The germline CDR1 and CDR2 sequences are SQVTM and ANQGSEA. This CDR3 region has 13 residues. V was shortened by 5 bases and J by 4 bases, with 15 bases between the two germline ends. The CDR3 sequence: CSVRWGQNYEQYF. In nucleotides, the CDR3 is TGCAGCGTTCGTTGGGGGCAGAATTACGAGCAGTACTTC.

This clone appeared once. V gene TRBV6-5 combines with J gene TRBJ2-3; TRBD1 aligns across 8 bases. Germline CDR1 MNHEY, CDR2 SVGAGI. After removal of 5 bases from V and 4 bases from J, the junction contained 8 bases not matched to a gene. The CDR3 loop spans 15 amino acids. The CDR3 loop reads CASSTWDRTADTQYF. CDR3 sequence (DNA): TGTGCCAGCAGTACCTGGGACAGGACGGCAGATACGCAGTATTTT.

The CDR3 region is CASLLDLDAEAFF. As DNA, the CDR3 is TGTGCCAGCCTTCTGGACCTGGACGCTGAAGCTTTCTTT. The V gene is TRBV6-5, the J gene TRBJ1-1; no definite D call. Trimming removed 8 bases from V and 6 bases from J, with 16 bases in between. Germline CDR1 and CDR2: MNHEY and SVGAGI. The CDR3 covers 13 residues.

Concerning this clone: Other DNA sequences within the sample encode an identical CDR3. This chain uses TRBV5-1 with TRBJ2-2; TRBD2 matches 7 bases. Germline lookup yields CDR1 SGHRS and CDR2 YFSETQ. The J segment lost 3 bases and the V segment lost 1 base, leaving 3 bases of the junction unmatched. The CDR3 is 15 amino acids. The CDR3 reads CASSLSGKDTGELFF. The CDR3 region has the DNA TGCGCCAGCAGCTTGAGCGGGAAGGACACCGGGGAGCTGTTTTTT.

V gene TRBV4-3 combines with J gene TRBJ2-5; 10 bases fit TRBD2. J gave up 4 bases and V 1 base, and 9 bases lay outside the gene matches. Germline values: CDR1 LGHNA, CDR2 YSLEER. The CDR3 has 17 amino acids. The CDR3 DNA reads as TGCGCCAGCAGCCAAGGGTCAGCGGGAGGGCCGGGAGAGACCCAGTACTTC. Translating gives CASSQGSAGGPGETQYF.

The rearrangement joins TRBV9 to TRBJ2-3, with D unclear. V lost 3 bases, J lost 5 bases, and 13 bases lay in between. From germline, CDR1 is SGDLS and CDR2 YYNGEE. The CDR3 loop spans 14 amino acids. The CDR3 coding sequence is TGTGCCAGCAGCGCCCCCACAGAGTTAGATACGCAGTATTTT. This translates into CASSAPTELDTQYF.

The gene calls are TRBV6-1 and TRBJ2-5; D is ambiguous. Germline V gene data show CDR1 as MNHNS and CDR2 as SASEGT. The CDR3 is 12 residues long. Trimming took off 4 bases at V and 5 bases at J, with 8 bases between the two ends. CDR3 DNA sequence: TGTGCCAGCAGTGTTGCCCCTGAGACCCAGTACTTC. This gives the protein CASSVAPETQYF.

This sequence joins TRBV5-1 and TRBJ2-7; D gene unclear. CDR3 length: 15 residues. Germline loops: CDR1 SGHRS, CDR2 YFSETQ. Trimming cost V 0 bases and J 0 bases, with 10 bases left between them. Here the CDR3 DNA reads TGCGCCAGCAGCTTGGAGCCTCTCCGCTCCTACGAGCAGTACTTC. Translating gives CASSLEPLRSYEQYF. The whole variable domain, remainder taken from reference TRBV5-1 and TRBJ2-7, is KAGVTQTPRYLIKTRGQQVTLSCSPISGHRSVSWYQQTPGQGLQFLFEYFSETQRNKGNFPGRFSGRQFSNSRSEMNVSTLELGDSALYLCASSLEPLRSYEQYFGPGTRLTVT.

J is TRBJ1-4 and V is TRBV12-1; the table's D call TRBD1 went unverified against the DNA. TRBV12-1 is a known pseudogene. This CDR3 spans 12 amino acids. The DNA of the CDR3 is TGTGCCAGCAGCTACCGGACAGCAGAACTGTTTTTT. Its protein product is CASSYRTAELFF.

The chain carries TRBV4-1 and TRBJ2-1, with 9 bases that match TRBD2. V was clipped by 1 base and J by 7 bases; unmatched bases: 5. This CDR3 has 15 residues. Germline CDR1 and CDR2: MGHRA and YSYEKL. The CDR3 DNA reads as TGCGCCAGCAGCCAAGGGGCGGGAGGGCCGAATGAGCAGTTCTTC. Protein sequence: CASSQGAGGPNEQFF.

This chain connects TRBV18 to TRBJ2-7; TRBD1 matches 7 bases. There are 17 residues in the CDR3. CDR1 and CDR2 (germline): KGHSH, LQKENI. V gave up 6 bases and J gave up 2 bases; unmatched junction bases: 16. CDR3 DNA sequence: TGTGCCAGCTCTCACGACCTGGGACAGACTAAGGCCTACGAGCAGTACTTC. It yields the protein CASSHDLGQTKAYEQYF.

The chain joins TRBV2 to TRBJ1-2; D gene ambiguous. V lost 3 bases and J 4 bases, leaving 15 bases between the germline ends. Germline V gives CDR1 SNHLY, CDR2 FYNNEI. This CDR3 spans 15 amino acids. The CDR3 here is CASSDGPRLSYGYTF. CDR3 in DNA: TGTGCCAGCAGTGATGGGCCCCGTCTGAGCTATGGCTACACCTTC.

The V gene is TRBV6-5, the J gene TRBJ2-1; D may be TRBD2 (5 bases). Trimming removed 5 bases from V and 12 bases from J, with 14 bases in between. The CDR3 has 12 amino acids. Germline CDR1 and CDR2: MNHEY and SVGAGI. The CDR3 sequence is CASSDGVKPQFF. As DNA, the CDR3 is TGTGCCAGCAGTGACGGGGTAAAGCCGCAGTTCTTC.

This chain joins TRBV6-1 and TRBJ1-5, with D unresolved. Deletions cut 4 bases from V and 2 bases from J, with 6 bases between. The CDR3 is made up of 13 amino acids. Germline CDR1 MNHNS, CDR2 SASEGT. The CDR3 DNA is TGTGCCAGCAGTGGGATTGGCAATCAGCCCCAGCATTTT. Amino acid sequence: CASSGIGNQPQHF.

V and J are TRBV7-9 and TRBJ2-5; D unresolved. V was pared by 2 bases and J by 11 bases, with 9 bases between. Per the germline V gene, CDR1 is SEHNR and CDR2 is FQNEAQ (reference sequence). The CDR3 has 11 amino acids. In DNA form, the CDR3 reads TGTGCCAGCAGCTTATACGATGGACAGTACTTC. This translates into CASSLYDGQYF.

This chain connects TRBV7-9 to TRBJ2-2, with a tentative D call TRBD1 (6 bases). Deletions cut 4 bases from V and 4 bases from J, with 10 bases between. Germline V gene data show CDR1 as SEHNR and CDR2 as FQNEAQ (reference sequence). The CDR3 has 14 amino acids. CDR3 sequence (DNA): TGTGCCAGCAGCTGGGGGCGCGCCACCGGGGAGCTGTTTTTT. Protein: CASSWGRATGELFF.

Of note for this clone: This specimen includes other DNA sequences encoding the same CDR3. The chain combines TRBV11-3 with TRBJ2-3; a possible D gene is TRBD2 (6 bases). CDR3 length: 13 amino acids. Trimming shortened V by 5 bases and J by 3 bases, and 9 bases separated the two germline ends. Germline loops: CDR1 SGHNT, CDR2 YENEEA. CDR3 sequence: CASSPSGTDTQYF. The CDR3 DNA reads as TGTGCCAGCAGCCCCAGCGGGACAGATACGCAGTATTTT.

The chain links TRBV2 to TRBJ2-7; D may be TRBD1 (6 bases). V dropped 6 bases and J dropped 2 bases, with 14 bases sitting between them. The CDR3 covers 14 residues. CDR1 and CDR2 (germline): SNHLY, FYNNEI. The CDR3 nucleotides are TGTGCCAGCAGACCGAACAGGGAGCCCTACGAGCAGTACTTC. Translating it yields CASRPNREPYEQYF.

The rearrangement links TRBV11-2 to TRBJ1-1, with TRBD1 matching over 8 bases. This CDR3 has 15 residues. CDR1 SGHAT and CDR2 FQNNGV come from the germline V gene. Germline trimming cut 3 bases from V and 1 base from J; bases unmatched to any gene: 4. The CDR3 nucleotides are TGTGCCAGCAGCTTTCGGGGACAGGCGAACACTGAAGCTTTCTTT. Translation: CASSFRGQANTEAFF.